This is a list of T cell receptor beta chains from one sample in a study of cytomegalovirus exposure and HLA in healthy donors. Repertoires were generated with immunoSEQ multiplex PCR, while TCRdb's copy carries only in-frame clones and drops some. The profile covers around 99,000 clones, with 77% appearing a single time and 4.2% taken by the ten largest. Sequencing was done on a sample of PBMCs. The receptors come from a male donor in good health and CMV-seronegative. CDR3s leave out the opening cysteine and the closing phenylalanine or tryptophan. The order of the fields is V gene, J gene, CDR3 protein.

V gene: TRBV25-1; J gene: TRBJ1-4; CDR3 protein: ASSEPTGTGSEKLF
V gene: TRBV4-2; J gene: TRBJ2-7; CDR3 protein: ASSQDRASAYEQY
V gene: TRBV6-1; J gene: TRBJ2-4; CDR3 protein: ASSSGQVRGIQY
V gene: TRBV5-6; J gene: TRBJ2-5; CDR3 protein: ASSYRGWETQY
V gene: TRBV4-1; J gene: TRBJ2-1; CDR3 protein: ASSPWGGPGDNEQF
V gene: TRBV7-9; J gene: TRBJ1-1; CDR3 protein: ASILGSRTEAF
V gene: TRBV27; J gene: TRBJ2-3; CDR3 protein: ASSQRGQPRGTQY
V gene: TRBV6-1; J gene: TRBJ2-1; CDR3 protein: ASSATSGDYNEQF
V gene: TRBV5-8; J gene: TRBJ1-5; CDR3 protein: ASSFSVQPQH
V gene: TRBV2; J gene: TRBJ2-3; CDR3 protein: ASSEGGPPTDTQY
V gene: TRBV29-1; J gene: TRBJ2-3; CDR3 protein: SVMGLATDTQY
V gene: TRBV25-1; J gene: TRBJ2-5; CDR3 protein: ASSDRGRLAGGQETQY
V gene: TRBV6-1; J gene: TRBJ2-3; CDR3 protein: ASSEGSGRGTDTQY
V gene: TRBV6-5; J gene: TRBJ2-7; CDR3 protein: ASSYSIRGNYEQY
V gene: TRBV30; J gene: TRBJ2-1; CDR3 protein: AWSELAGVDEQF
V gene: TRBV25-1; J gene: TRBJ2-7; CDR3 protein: ASSDPSAPEQY
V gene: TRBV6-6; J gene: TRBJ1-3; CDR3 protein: ASSLGNTIY
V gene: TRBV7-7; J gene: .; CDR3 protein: ASSFSGTGEQY
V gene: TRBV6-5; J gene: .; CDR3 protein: ASSYQGARDEQY
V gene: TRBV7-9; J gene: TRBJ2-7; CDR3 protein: ASSRGTSGTEQY